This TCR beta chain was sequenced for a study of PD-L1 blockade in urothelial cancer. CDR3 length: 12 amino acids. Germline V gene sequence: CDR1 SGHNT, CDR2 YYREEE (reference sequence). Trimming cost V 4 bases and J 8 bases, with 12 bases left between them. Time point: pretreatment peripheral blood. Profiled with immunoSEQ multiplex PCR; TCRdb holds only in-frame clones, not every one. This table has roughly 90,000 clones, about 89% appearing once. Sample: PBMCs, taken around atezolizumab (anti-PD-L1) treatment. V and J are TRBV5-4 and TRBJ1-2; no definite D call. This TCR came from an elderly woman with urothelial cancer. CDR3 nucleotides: TGTGCCAGCAGCCTCGACCGGAGGGGCTACACCTTC. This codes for CASSLDRRGYTF.